This T cell receptor (beta chain) was sequenced in a study of control samples from healthy donors and cancer patients. The assay was immunoSEQ multiplex PCR, and TCRdb's table has in-frame clones only and misses some. The sample has 110,000 or so clones; about nine tenths are singletons. J lost 5 bases, V lost 3 bases, and 4 bases had no gene match. Germline V CDR1 and CDR2: SGHTA, FQGTGA. The CDR3 loop spans 15 amino acids. J is TRBJ2-5 and V is TRBV7-3, with TRBD2 identical over 12 bases. Sequenced input: blood. The TCR originated in a human donor in good health. The donor label of this sample is uncertain. The CDR3 spells CASSLLAGGQETQYF. The DNA of the CDR3 is TGTGCCAGCAGCTTGCTAGCGGGGGGGCAGGAGACCCAGTACTTC.